This T cell receptor (beta chain) was sequenced for a study of blood T cells in healthy people across ages. Broader study findings: Researchers said unsorted PBMCs prevented a conclusive naive versus antigen-experienced comparison.

The second PCR ran about 6 to 12 cycles with a sample-barcoded 5' primer and J-beta primers. TCRdb re-analysed the 5' RACE reads in MiXCR, keeping a single row per CDR3 protein. This table holds roughly 1.7 million distinct CDR3 sequences, around 36% found once. V gave up 3 bases and J gave up 4 bases; unmatched junction bases: 9. The germline gives CDR1 LGHDT, CDR2 YNNKEL (reference sequence). The CDR3 is 16 residues long. This clonotype was observed a few times. What it recognizes is unknown. Sequenced material: blood. The chain combines TRBV3-1 with TRBJ1-1; 9 bases fit TRBD1. The receptor was isolated from a woman aged 25 to 39 in good health. CDR3 in DNA: TGTGCCAGCAGCCAGGAGTTGGGACAGGGCCCCACTGAAGCTTTCTTT. Residues: CASSQELGQGPTEAFF. Using reference TRBV3-1 and TRBJ1-1 for the parts outside the CDR3, the full variable domain is DTAVSQTPKYLVTQMGNDKSIKCEQNLGHDTMYWYKQDSKKFLKIMFSYNNKELIINETVPNRFSPKSPDKAHLNLHINSLELGDSAVYFCASSQELGQGPTEAFFGQGTRLTVV.